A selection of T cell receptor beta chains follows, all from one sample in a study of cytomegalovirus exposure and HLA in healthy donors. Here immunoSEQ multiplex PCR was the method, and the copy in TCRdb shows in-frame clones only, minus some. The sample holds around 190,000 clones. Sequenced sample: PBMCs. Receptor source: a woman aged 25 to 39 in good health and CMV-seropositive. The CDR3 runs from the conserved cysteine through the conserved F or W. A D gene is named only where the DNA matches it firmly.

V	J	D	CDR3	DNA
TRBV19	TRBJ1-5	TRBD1	CASSEDRLKPQHF	TGTGCCAGTAGCGAGGACAGGCTAAAGCCCCAGCATTTT
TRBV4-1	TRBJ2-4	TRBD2	CASSQDELAGGRLVAKNIQYF	TGCGCCAGCAGCCAAGATGAACTAGCGGGGGGGCGATTGGTAGCCAAAAACATTCAGTACTTC
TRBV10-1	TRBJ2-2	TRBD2	CASSSGTFGELFF	TGCGCCAGCAGTAGCGGGACTTTCGGGGAGCTGTTTTTT
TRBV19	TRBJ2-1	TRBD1	CASSVTGGEQFF	TGTGCCAGTAGTGTGACAGGGGGCGAGCAGTTCTTC
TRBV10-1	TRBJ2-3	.	CASSEGGTAGTDTQYF	TGCGCCAGCAGTGAGGGGGGGACTGCTGGCACAGATACGCAGTATTTT
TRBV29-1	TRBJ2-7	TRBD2	CSVAGLADYEQYF	TGCAGCGTTGCGGGACTAGCGGATTACGAGCAGTACTTC
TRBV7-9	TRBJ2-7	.	CASSLSLVSSYEQYF	TGTGCCAGCAGCTTATCCTTAGTCTCATCCTACGAGCAGTACTTC
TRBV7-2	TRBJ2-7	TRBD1	CASSPRDRGEQYF	TGTGCCAGCAGCCCCCGGGACAGGGGAGAGCAGTACTTC
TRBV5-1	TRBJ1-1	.	CASSWGQGMNTEAFF	TGCGCCAGCAGCTGGGGGCAGGGGATGAACACTGAAGCTTTCTTT
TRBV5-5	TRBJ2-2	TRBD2	CASSFTGTSGGPRNTGELFF	TGTGCCAGCAGCTTTACTGGGACTAGCGGGGGGCCAAGGAACACCGGGGAGCTGTTTTTT
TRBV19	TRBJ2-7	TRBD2	CASCRTSGCYEQYF	TGTGCCAGCTGCAGGACTAGCGGGTGTTACGAGCAGTACTTC
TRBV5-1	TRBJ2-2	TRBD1	CASSWTGGNTGELFF	TGCGCCAGCAGCTGGACAGGCGGAAACACCGGGGAGCTGTTTTTT
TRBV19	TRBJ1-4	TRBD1	CASIDRGTEKLFF	TGTGCCAGTATAGACAGGGGGACCGAAAAACTGTTTTTT
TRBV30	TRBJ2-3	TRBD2	CAWSVGGGTDTQYF	TGTGCCTGGAGTGTCGGGGGGGGCACAGATACGCAGTATTTT
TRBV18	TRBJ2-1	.	CASSPPTGTIVDEQFF	TGTGCCAGCTCACCACCTACTGGGACAATTGTCGATGAGCAGTTCTTC